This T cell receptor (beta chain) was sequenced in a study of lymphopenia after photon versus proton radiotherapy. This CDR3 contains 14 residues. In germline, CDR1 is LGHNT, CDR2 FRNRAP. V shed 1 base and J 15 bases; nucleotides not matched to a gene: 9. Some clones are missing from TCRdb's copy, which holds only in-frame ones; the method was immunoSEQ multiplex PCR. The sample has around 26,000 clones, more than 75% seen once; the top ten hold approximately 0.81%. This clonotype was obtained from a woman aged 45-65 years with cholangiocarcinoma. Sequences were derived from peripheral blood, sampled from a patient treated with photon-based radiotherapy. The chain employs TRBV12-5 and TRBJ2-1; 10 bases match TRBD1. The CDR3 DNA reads TGTGCTAGTGGTTTGGGCGGGACAGGGGCGAAATGGTTCTTC. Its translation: CASGLGGTGAKWFF.